These T cell receptor beta chains were read from a single sample in a study of cytomegalovirus exposure and HLA in healthy donors. The repertoire was sequenced with immunoSEQ multiplex PCR; TCRdb's copy has only in-frame clones and lacks some. Of about 60,000 clones in the sample, approximately 80% were seen once. The sequenced material came from PBMCs. The receptors were gathered from a middle-aged woman in good health and CMV-seropositive. Both conserved end residues are trimmed from each CDR3. The order of the fields is J gene, V gene, CDR3 protein.

TRBJ2-3 TRBV18 ASSPLERGKDTQY
TRBJ1-5 TRBV6-5 ASSSLRGWQPQH
TRBJ2-2 TRBV27 ASSPGAGELF
TRBJ1-5 TRBV10-3 ATRGGHGENQPQH
TRBJ2-1 TRBV29-1 SVDDGGAFLEQF
TRBJ2-7 TRBV4-3 ASSPDRSGTYEQY
TRBJ2-5 TRBV19 ASSSGGQETQY
TRBJ2-1 TRBV5-5 ASSLPYRGGTLF
TRBJ1-4 TRBV6-1 ASSVGTTVNEKLF
TRBJ2-1 TRBV6-1 ASSAMGRRNEQF
TRBJ2-7 TRBV5-1 ASSLAWTGGYEQY
TRBJ1-2 TRBV6-1 ATQERYGYT
TRBJ1-2 TRBV18 ASSPRTIQGPGYT
TRBJ2-7 TRBV4-1 ASSQGLAGSTYEQY
TRBJ2-7 TRBV19 ASSIVAQSHEQY
TRBJ1-1 TRBV6-5 ASSSVMNTEAF
TRBJ1-4 TRBV2 ASTLDRVPNEKLF
TRBJ2-7 TRBV4-1 ASSQGRGGSYEQY
TRBJ1-5 TRBV5-1 ASSYYPGQGANQPQH
TRBJ2-1 TRBV15 ATSRGQGSDNEQF
TRBJ1-1 TRBV6-6 ASTPGQGASQAF
TRBJ1-4 TRBV7-9 SSSARTGTREKLF
TRBJ2-1 TRBV6-5 ASRTSPGKGEQF
TRBJ1-5 TRBV2 ASSGQLGNQPQH
TRBJ2-7 TRBV9 ASSVAPASGGSPIEQY
TRBJ2-7 TRBV11-2 ASSAPPTWEQY
TRBJ2-2 TRBV7-9 AAFEVMRTGELF
TRBJ2-5 TRBV6-4 ASSALAGNQETQY
TRBJ2-3 TRBV6-4 ASSVEGAPDTQY
TRBJ2-3 TRBV4-3 ASSQTRVTGDTQY
TRBJ1-2 TRBV7-3 ASSLKGLFSFDYGYT
TRBJ2-7 TRBV5-6 ASSLIGNSYEQY
TRBJ1-2 TRBV28 ASSVAVNGYT
TRBJ1-2 TRBV11-2 ASSIPGPAGGSGYT
TRBJ2-5 TRBV2 ASSFDRGGETQY
TRBJ2-3 TRBV27 ASSRPTGSSTDTQY
TRBJ1-6 TRBV6-6 ASSYPTGGSGSPLH
TRBJ1-6 TRBV5-1 ASSVGQGDNSPLH
TRBJ1-5 TRBV14 ASSQAGLSQPQH
TRBJ2-7 TRBV7-8 ASSLAGGAGSPYEQY
TRBJ2-7 TRBV27 ASSWGGARHYEQY